The next 6 T cell receptor beta chains were all read from a single sample in a study of neurological immune-mediated disorders. MiXCR, applied by TCRdb to the 5' RACE reads, yields one record per CDR3 protein. The sample comprises some 57,000 distinct CDR3 sequences, around 4% of which are singletons, and 5% to 7% rests with the top ten. Sequencing used PBMCs. These receptors were taken from a man between 60 and 70 years old with multiple sclerosis.

The rearrangement uses TRBV5-1 and TRBJ2-1; TRBD1 matches at 7 bases. CDR1 SGHRS and CDR2 YFSETQ come from the germline V gene. The V gene end was trimmed by 2 bases and the J gene end by 5 bases; junction bases not matched to a gene: 4. The CDR3 length is 14 residues. The CDR3 DNA is TGCGCCAGCAGCTTCGCCGGGACAGACAATGAGCAGTTCTTC. The encoded protein is CASSFAGTDNEQFF.

Concerning this clonotype itself: This may be a read error: a much more frequent sequence differs by one nucleotide. V gene TRBV6-1 combines with J gene TRBJ2-1, with D unresolved. The germline gives CDR1 MNHNS, CDR2 SASEGT. The CDR3 runs 12 residues. CDR3 region: CANSEGYNEQFF. CDR3 bases: TGTGCCAACAGTGAAGGTTACAATGAGCAGTTCTTC.

This clonotype showed up many times. The chain carries TRBV20-1 and TRBJ2-5; 8 bases are a match to TRBD1. This CDR3 has 17 amino acids. Losses at the gene ends were 3 bases for V and 4 bases for J; bases not matched to a gene: 16. The germline V gene has CDR1 DFQATT and CDR2 SNEGSKA (reference sequence). The CDR3 coding sequence is TGCAGTGCTAGCCCCCTACACCGACAGGGGATGGGAGAGACCCAGTACTTC. Residues: CSASPLHRQGMGETQYF.

This clonotype was observed many times. The chain is built from TRBV7-2 and TRBJ1-1, with D unresolved. CDR1 and CDR2 (germline): SGHTA, FQGNSA. CDR3 length: 14 amino acids. The V end lost 5 bases, the J end lost 4 bases, and 14 bases lay between the germline ends. The CDR3 DNA sequence: TGTGCCAGCAGCCGAAGTCCGTTGGGCACTGAAGCTTTCTTT. This encodes CASSRSPLGTEAFF.

The sample holds a few counts of this clonotype. The chain is built from TRBV6-5 and TRBJ1-3; possible D gene TRBD1, 6 bases. Trimming cost V 6 bases and J 3 bases, with 9 bases left between them. The germline V gene has CDR1 MNHEY and CDR2 SVGAGI. The CDR3 has 13 residues. CDR3 region: CASRRQVGNTIYF. The CDR3 DNA is TGTGCCAGCAGGCGACAGGTTGGAAACACCATATATTTT.

This clonotype was counted between two and nine times. The chain has TRBV20-1 and TRBJ2-7; the D gene could be TRBD1 or TRBD2 (5 bases each). CDR3 length: 13 amino acids. Germline V gene data show CDR1 as DFQATT and CDR2 as SNEGSKA (reference sequence). Trimming removed 6 bases from V and 5 bases from J, with 17 bases in between. CDR3 sequence reads: CSAPEGRTHEQYF. The CDR3 nucleotides are TGCAGTGCCCCCGAGGGACGAACCCACGAGCAGTACTTC.